This T cell receptor beta chain was sequenced during a study of T cell responses to AZD1222 COVID-19 vaccine. This CDR3 comprises 18 residues. Per the germline V gene, CDR1 is MNHEY and CDR2 is SVGEGT. Trimming cost V 6 bases and J 2 bases; bases outside gene matches: 15. The table came from immunoSEQ multiplex PCR; TCRdb's copy has only in-frame clones and leaves some out. The sample holds about 100,000 clones, less than 90% seen once. The source was peripheral blood, collected on day 0 of AZD1222 vaccination. The J gene is TRBJ2-1, the V gene TRBV6-2 or TRBV6-3, with 8 bases that match TRBD2. The source is an adult in good health. The CDR3 loop reads CASSPVRAGGGAYNEQFF. In DNA form, the CDR3 reads TGTGCCAGCAGCCCCGTGAGGGCGGGAGGAGGGGCCTACAATGAGCAGTTCTTC.